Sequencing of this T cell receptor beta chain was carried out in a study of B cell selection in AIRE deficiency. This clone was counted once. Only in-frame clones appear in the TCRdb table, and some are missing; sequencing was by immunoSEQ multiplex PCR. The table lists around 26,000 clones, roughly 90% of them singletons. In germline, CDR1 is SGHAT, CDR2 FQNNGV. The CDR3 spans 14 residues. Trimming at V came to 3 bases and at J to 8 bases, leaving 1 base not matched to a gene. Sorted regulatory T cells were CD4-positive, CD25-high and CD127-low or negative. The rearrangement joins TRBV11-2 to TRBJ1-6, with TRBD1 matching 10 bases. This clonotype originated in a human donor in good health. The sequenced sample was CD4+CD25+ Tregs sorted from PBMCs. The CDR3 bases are TGTGCCAGCAGCTTGGGGACAGGGGATTCACCCCTCCACTTT. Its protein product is CASSLGTGDSPLHF.